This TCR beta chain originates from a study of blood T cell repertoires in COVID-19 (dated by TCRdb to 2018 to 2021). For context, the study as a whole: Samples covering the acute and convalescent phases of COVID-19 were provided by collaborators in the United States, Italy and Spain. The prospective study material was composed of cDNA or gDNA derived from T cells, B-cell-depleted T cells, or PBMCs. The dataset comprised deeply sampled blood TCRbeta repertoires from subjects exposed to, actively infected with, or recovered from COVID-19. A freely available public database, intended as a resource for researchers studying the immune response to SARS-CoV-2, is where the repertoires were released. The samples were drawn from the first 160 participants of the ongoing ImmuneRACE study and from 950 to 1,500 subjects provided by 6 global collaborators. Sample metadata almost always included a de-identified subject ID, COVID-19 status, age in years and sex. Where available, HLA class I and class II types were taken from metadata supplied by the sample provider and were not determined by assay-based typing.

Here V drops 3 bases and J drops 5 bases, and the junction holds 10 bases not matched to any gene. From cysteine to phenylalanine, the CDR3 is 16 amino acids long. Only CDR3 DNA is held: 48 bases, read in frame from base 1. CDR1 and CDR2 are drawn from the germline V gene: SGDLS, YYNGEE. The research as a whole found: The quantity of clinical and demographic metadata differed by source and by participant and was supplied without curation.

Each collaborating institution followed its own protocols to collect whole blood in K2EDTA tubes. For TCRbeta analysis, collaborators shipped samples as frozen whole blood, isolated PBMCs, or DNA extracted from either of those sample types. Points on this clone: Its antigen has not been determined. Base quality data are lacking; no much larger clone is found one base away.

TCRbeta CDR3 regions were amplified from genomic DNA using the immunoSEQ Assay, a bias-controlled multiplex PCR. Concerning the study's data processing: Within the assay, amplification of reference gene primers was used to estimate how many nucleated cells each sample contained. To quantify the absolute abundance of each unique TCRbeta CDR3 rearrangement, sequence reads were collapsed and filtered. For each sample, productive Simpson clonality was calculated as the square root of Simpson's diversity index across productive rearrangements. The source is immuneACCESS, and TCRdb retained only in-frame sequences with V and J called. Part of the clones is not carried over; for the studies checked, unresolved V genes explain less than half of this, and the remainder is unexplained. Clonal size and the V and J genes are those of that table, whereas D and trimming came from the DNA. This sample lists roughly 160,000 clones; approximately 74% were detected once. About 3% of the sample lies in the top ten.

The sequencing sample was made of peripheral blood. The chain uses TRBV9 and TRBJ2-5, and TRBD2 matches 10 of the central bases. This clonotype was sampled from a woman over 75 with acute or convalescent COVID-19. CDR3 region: CASSARAGGVGETQYF. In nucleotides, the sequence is TGTGCCAGCAGCGCCCGAGCGGGAGGGGTAGGGGAGACCCAGTACTTC.